This T cell receptor (beta chain) was recovered during a study of T-cell reconstitution after alpha-beta-depleted transplantation in children. General study results and limits: The authors attributed T-cell counts and diversity one year after transplant mostly to newly produced T cells. Surviving recipient T cells and thymic progenitors underlay high day-60 TCRbeta diversity in some patients. Where alpha-beta T cells came from about two months after transplant was reportedly several hundred expanded graft clones.

As concerns this clonotype: Antigen unknown. A much larger clone lies a single base off, so this may be a read error.

Preparation of the TCRbeta library involved a method that used unique molecular identifiers. A single record per CDR3 protein comes from TCRdb applying MiXCR to the PCR reads. The data contain approximately 650,000 distinct CDR3 sequences, around 13% of them singletons. Germline V gives CDR1 SQVTM, CDR2 ANQGSEA. This CDR3 is 13 amino acids long. V gave up 3 bases and J gave up 8 bases, with 16 bases separating them. This TCR was sampled from a girl aged 2 to 9 with congenital amegakaryocytic thrombocytopenia, due to receive a stem cell transplant. The specimen was PBMCs, collected before TCRalphabeta/CD19-depleted stem cell transplant. The V call is TRBV29-1, the J call TRBJ1-2, with TRBD1 as a possible D gene (6 bases). CDR3: CSVDRGGFSGYTF. Written as DNA, the CDR3 is TGCAGCGTTGACAGGGGCGGGTTTAGCGGCTACACCTTC. The full variable domain, completed using reference TRBV29-1 and TRBJ1-2, is SAVISQKPSRDICQRGTSLTIQCQVDSQVTMMFWYRQQPGQSLTLIATANQGSEATYESGFVIDKFPISRPNLTFSTLTVSNMSPEDSSIYLCSVDRGGFSGYTFGSGTRLTVV.